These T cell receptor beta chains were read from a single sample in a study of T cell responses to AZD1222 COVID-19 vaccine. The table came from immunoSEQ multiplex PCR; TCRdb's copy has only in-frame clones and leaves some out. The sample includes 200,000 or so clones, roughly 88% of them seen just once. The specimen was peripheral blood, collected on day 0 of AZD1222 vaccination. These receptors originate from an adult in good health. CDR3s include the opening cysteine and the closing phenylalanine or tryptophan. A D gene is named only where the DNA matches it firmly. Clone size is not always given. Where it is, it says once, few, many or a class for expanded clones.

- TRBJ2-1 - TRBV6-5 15 CASSFGTRTYNEQFF TGTGCCAGCAGTTTCGGGACTCGTACCTACAATGAGCAGTTCTTC
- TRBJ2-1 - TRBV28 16 CASSQPRGRSYNEQFF TGTGCCAGCAGCCAACCTAGGGGAAGATCCTACAATGAGCAGTTCTTC
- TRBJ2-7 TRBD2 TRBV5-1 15 CASSWGRGSSYEQYF TGCGCCAGCAGCTGGGGCCGCGGGAGCTCCTACGAGCAGTACTTC
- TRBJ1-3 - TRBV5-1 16 CASSLEGTSSGNTIYF TGCGCCAGCAGCTTGGAGGGGACGAGCTCTGGAAACACCATATATTTT
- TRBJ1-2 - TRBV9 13 CASRADVNYGYTF TGTGCCAGCAGGGCCGACGTTAACTATGGCTACACCTTC
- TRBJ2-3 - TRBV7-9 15 CASSLVRSSTDTQYF TGTGCCAGCAGCTTAGTTCGGAGTAGCACAGATACGCAGTATTTT
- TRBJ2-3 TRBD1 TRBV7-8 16 CASSHSDTGGEDTQYF TGTGCCAGCAGCCATTCGGATACAGGGGGTGAGGATACGCAGTATTTT
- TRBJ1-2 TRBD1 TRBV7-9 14 CASSAGQGYYGYTF TGTGCCAGCAGCGCGGGACAGGGCTACTATGGCTACACCTTC
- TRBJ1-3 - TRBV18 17 CASSRIGGESSGNTIYF TGTGCCAGCTCGCGAATAGGTGGGGAGAGCTCTGGAAACACCATATATTTT
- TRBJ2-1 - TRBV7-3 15 CASSLGPSSYNEQFF TGTGCCAGCAGCTTAGGACCTAGCTCCTACAATGAGCAGTTCTTC
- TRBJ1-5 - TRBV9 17 CASSAGPSSQGNQPQHF TGTGCCAGCAGCGCGGGACCGTCCTCCCAGGGAAATCAGCCCCAGCATTTT
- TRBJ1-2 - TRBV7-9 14 CASSSWTASYGYTF TGTGCCAGCAGCTCCTGGACAGCGAGCTATGGCTACACCTTC
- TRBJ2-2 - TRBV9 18 CASSVSHSISTNTGELFF TGTGCCAGCAGCGTATCACACAGCATTTCAACGAACACCGGGGAGCTGTTTTTT
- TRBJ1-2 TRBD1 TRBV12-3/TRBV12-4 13 CASSLQGVGGYTF TGTGCCAGCAGTTTACAGGGGGTCGGTGGCTACACCTTC
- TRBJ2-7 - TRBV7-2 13 CASGRDLVYEQYF TGTGCCAGCGGACGGGACCTCGTCTACGAGCAGTACTTC
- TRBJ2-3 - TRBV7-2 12 CASSRRADTQYF TGTGCCAGCAGCCGCCGTGCGGATACGCAGTATTTT
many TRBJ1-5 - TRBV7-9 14 CASTWGGTDQPQHF TGTGCCAGCACCTGGGGGGGGACCGATCAGCCCCAGCATTTT
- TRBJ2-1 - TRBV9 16 CASSSGGPPLANEQFF TGTGCCAGCAGCTCAGGTGGGCCCCCACTGGCCAATGAGCAGTTCTTC
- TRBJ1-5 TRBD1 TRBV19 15 CASSIIDRGTQPQHF TGTGCCAGTAGTATTATCGACAGGGGGACTCAGCCCCAGCATTTT
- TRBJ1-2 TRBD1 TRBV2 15 CASRDTGGPLEGYTF TGTGCCAGCAGAGATACAGGGGGACCCTTGGAAGGCTACACCTTC
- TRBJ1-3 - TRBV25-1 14 CASSSTWSGNTIYF TGTGCCAGCAGTTCAACATGGAGTGGAAACACCATATATTTT
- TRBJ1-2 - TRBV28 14 CASSSYPSREGYTF TGTGCCAGCAGTTCGTACCCGTCTCGGGAGGGCTACACCTTC
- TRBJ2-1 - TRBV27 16 CASSSPARRGYNEQFF TGTGCCAGCAGCTCTCCCGCGAGGAGGGGTTACAATGAGCAGTTCTTC
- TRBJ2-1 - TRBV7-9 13 CASSFNRLNEQFF TGTGCCAGCAGCTTTAACCGACTCAATGAGCAGTTCTTC
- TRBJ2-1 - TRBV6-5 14 CASGSGREVDEQFF TGTGCCAGCGGGTCCGGGCGGGAAGTAGATGAGCAGTTCTTC
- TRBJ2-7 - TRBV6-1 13 CASSEEGTYEQYF TGTGCCAGCAGTGAAGAAGGAACATACGAGCAGTACTTC
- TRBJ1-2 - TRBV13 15 CASSLEGRRYYGYTF TGTGCCAGCAGCTTAGAGGGCAGGCGGTACTATGGCTACACCTTC
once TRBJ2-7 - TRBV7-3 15 CASSLTRGDSYEQYF TGTGCCAGCAGCTTAACCAGGGGAGACTCCTACGAGCAGTACTTC